Listed below are T cell receptor beta chains from one sample, sequenced in a study of cytomegalovirus exposure and HLA in healthy donors. Some clones are missing from TCRdb's copy, which holds only in-frame ones; the method was immunoSEQ multiplex PCR. The top ten clones hold about 6% of a sample with more than 200,000 clones, 82% of them seen once. Sequenced sample: PBMCs. These receptors came from a man aged 40-55 years in good health and CMV-seropositive. Each CDR3 is given with its conserved first and last residue. The order of the fields is J gene, V gene, CDR3 length, clone size, D gene, CDR3 DNA, CDR3 protein. A D gene is named only where the DNA matches it firmly. The size field is filled for only some rows; it gives once, few, many or a size class.

J gene: TRBJ2-7; V gene: TRBV27; CDR3 length: 15; clone size: few; D gene: NA; CDR3 DNA: TGTGCCAGCAGTTCGAGTAGCGCGGGGACCTACGAGCAGTACTTC; CDR3 protein: CASSSSSAGTYEQYF
J gene: TRBJ1-2; V gene: TRBV6-5; CDR3 length: 13; clone size: NA; D gene: NA; CDR3 DNA: TGTGCCAGCAGTCCAGGGAGGAACTATGGCTACACCTTC; CDR3 protein: CASSPGRNYGYTF
J gene: TRBJ2-1; V gene: TRBV11-3; CDR3 length: 13; clone size: few; D gene: NA; CDR3 DNA: TGTGCCAGCAGCTTAGGATCTAACAATGAGCAGTTCTTC; CDR3 protein: CASSLGSNNEQFF
J gene: TRBJ2-5; V gene: TRBV19; CDR3 length: 16; clone size: NA; D gene: TRBD2; CDR3 DNA: TGTGCCAGTAGTCTGACTAGCGGGAGCTTTCAAGAGACCCAGTACTTC; CDR3 protein: CASSLTSGSFQETQYF
J gene: TRBJ2-7; V gene: TRBV5-1; CDR3 length: 14; clone size: NA; D gene: NA; CDR3 DNA: TGCGCCAGCAGCTTGGGGACAGATACCTACGAGCAGTACTTC; CDR3 protein: CASSLGTDTYEQYF
J gene: TRBJ2-6; V gene: TRBV19; CDR3 length: 16; clone size: once; D gene: NA; CDR3 DNA: TGTGCCAGTAGTATAGATCGTGTCGCTGGGGCCAACGTCCTGACTTTC; CDR3 protein: CASSIDRVAGANVLTF
J gene: TRBJ1-1; V gene: TRBV29-1; CDR3 length: 13; clone size: NA; D gene: NA; CDR3 DNA: TGCAGCGTTGAAGTACAGGGTTACACTGAAGCTTTCTTT; CDR3 protein: CSVEVQGYTEAFF
J gene: TRBJ1-1; V gene: TRBV4-2; CDR3 length: 14; clone size: NA; D gene: NA; CDR3 DNA: TGTGCCAGCAGCCAAGCGGGAATGAACACTGAAGCTTTCTTT; CDR3 protein: CASSQAGMNTEAFF
J gene: TRBJ1-4; V gene: TRBV30; CDR3 length: 17; clone size: NA; D gene: TRBD1; CDR3 DNA: TGTGCGAATGGGGAGGGGGGACAGGGGGCACCTAATGAAAAACTGTTTTTT; CDR3 protein: CANGEGGQGAPNEKLFF
J gene: TRBJ1-5; V gene: TRBV15; CDR3 length: 15; clone size: NA; D gene: NA; CDR3 DNA: TGTGCCACCAGCAGCCGGCGGGAGGGCAATCAGCCCCAGCATTTT; CDR3 protein: CATSSRREGNQPQHF
J gene: TRBJ2-1; V gene: TRBV6-1; CDR3 length: 14; clone size: NA; D gene: TRBD2; CDR3 DNA: TGTGCCAGCAGTGATCCGGGGGGGTACAATGAGCAGTTCTTC; CDR3 protein: CASSDPGGYNEQFF
J gene: TRBJ1-5; V gene: TRBV28; CDR3 length: 16; clone size: NA; D gene: TRBD1; CDR3 DNA: TGTGCCAGCAGTCCCCGGGACAGGGGGCCCGATCAGCCCCAGCATTTT; CDR3 protein: CASSPRDRGPDQPQHF
J gene: TRBJ2-1; V gene: TRBV7-9; CDR3 length: 13; clone size: NA; D gene: NA; CDR3 DNA: TGTGCCAGCAGAACGGGACTGAACAATGAGCAGTTCTTC; CDR3 protein: CASRTGLNNEQFF
J gene: TRBJ2-7; V gene: TRBV29-1; CDR3 length: 13; clone size: NA; D gene: TRBD1; CDR3 DNA: TGCAGCGTTGGGGGGACAGGGGTTTACGAGCAGTACTTC; CDR3 protein: CSVGGTGVYEQYF
J gene: TRBJ1-5; V gene: TRBV7-8; CDR3 length: 15; clone size: NA; D gene: TRBD1; CDR3 DNA: TGTGCCAGCCAAGACAGGGGGGTCGGCAATCAGCCCCAGCATTTT; CDR3 protein: CASQDRGVGNQPQHF
J gene: TRBJ2-2; V gene: TRBV9; CDR3 length: 15; clone size: NA; D gene: TRBD1; CDR3 DNA: TGTGCCAGCAGCCCCGGGACAGTGGGGACCGGGGAGCTGTTTTTT; CDR3 protein: CASSPGTVGTGELFF
J gene: TRBJ2-1; V gene: TRBV19; CDR3 length: 14; clone size: NA; D gene: NA; CDR3 DNA: TGTGCCAGTAGTATTGTCCCTACCTACAATGAGCAGTTCTTC; CDR3 protein: CASSIVPTYNEQFF
J gene: TRBJ1-2; V gene: TRBV10-1; CDR3 length: 13; clone size: NA; D gene: NA; CDR3 DNA: TGCGCCAGCAGTGAGTCCAGGGGCAATGGCTACACCTTC; CDR3 protein: CASSESRGNGYTF
J gene: TRBJ2-1; V gene: TRBV6-5; CDR3 length: 14; clone size: NA; D gene: TRBD1; CDR3 DNA: TGTGCCAGCAAGGAAGGGGGCTCTTACAATGAGCAGTTCTTC; CDR3 protein: CASKEGGSYNEQFF
J gene: TRBJ1-1; V gene: TRBV30; CDR3 length: 11; clone size: NA; D gene: NA; CDR3 DNA: TGTGCCTGGAGACTTAGCAAGGAGGCTTTCTTT; CDR3 protein: CAWRLSKEAFF
J gene: TRBJ2-1; V gene: TRBV5-6; CDR3 length: 15; clone size: NA; D gene: TRBD1; CDR3 DNA: TGTGCCAGCAGCTTACTCCCACAGGGGAGCCATGAGCAGTTCTTC; CDR3 protein: CASSLLPQGSHEQFF
J gene: TRBJ2-1; V gene: TRBV7-7; CDR3 length: 15; clone size: NA; D gene: NA; CDR3 DNA: TGTGCCAGCAGCTTCGGGACTCACCCTAATGTGGAGCAGTTCTTC; CDR3 protein: CASSFGTHPNVEQFF
J gene: TRBJ2-1; V gene: TRBV5-1; CDR3 length: 14; clone size: NA; D gene: NA; CDR3 DNA: TGCGCCAGCAGCCCTAGCGCTACCTACAATGAGCAGTTCTTC; CDR3 protein: CASSPSATYNEQFF
J gene: TRBJ2-1; V gene: TRBV2; CDR3 length: 15; clone size: few; D gene: TRBD2; CDR3 DNA: TGTGCCAGCAGTGATTTACTAGCGGGAGTTAATGAGCAGTTCTTC; CDR3 protein: CASSDLLAGVNEQFF
J gene: TRBJ2-1; V gene: TRBV19; CDR3 length: 13; clone size: NA; D gene: TRBD1; CDR3 DNA: TGTGCCAGTAGTATAGGCCGCCAGGGGGCCAGGTTCTTC; CDR3 protein: CASSIGRQGARFF
J gene: TRBJ2-1; V gene: TRBV6-1; CDR3 length: 17; clone size: NA; D gene: NA; CDR3 DNA: TGTGCCAGCAGTGAAGAACTAGTTAGCCCCCTGGACAATGAGCAGTTCTTC; CDR3 protein: CASSEELVSPLDNEQFF
J gene: TRBJ1-2; V gene: TRBV5-1; CDR3 length: 16; clone size: few; D gene: NA; CDR3 DNA: TGCGCCAGCAGCTTGGCCCCTACTGGGGGCGACTATGGCTACACCTTC; CDR3 protein: CASSLAPTGGDYGYTF
J gene: TRBJ2-2; V gene: TRBV29-1; CDR3 length: 15; clone size: NA; D gene: TRBD1; CDR3 DNA: TGCAGCGTAAAAGGGACAGATACGAACACCGGGGAGCTGTTTTTT; CDR3 protein: CSVKGTDTNTGELFF
J gene: TRBJ1-5; V gene: TRBV27; CDR3 length: 13; clone size: NA; D gene: NA; CDR3 DNA: TGTGCCAGCGGGGGGGGGAACAATCAGCCCCAGCATTTT; CDR3 protein: CASGGGNNQPQHF
J gene: TRBJ2-1; V gene: TRBV27; CDR3 length: 15; clone size: NA; D gene: NA; CDR3 DNA: TGTGCCACCCGGGGTAGCGGAAGCTCCTACAATGAGCAGTTCTTC; CDR3 protein: CATRGSGSSYNEQFF
J gene: TRBJ2-1; V gene: TRBV9; CDR3 length: 13; clone size: NA; D gene: TRBD2; CDR3 DNA: TGTGCCAGCAATAGCGGGACTTACAATGAGCAGTTCTTC; CDR3 protein: CASNSGTYNEQFF
J gene: TRBJ1-1; V gene: TRBV11-2; CDR3 length: 15; clone size: NA; D gene: NA; CDR3 DNA: TGTGCCAGCAGCTTAGATTTGCTCCCGAGCACTGAAGCTTTCTTT; CDR3 protein: CASSLDLLPSTEAFF
J gene: TRBJ2-1; V gene: TRBV30; CDR3 length: 14; clone size: NA; D gene: TRBD2; CDR3 DNA: TGTGCCTGGAGTAGCGGGGTTGCCTACAATGAGCAGTTCTTC; CDR3 protein: CAWSSGVAYNEQFF
J gene: TRBJ2-2; V gene: TRBV6-6; CDR3 length: 15; clone size: few; D gene: TRBD2; CDR3 DNA: TGTGCCAGCAGTTACCGATTAGCGGGAACCGGGGAGCTGTTTTTT; CDR3 protein: CASSYRLAGTGELFF
J gene: TRBJ1-1; V gene: TRBV10-3; CDR3 length: 17; clone size: NA; D gene: NA; CDR3 DNA: TGTGCCATCAGTGAGTCAAGCTCAGGGGAAGGTGGCACTGAAGCTTTCTTT; CDR3 protein: CAISESSSGEGGTEAFF
J gene: TRBJ2-5; V gene: TRBV13; CDR3 length: 14; clone size: NA; D gene: NA; CDR3 DNA: TGTGCCAGCAGCTCACTGCGGGAAGGAGAGACCCAGTACTTC; CDR3 protein: CASSSLREGETQYF
J gene: TRBJ2-5; V gene: TRBV29-1; CDR3 length: 13; clone size: NA; D gene: TRBD2; CDR3 DNA: TGCAGCGCCCTGGGGGGGGGCCAAGAGACCCAGTACTTC; CDR3 protein: CSALGGGQETQYF
J gene: TRBJ2-1; V gene: TRBV9; CDR3 length: 18; clone size: NA; D gene: TRBD1; CDR3 DNA: TGTGCCAGCAGCGTAGGGGGACAGGGGGCGAGCTCCTACAATGAGCAGTTCTTC; CDR3 protein: CASSVGGQGASSYNEQFF
J gene: TRBJ2-1; V gene: TRBV7-9; CDR3 length: 15; clone size: NA; D gene: TRBD2; CDR3 DNA: TGTGCCAGCAGCTTAATTGGCGGGGGACCAACTGAGCAGTTCTTC; CDR3 protein: CASSLIGGGPTEQFF
J gene: TRBJ1-5; V gene: TRBV5-1; CDR3 length: 13; clone size: NA; D gene: NA; CDR3 DNA: TGCGCCAGCAGCTTGGGGGAGAATCAGCCCCAGCATTTT; CDR3 protein: CASSLGENQPQHF
J gene: TRBJ2-7; V gene: TRBV27; CDR3 length: 14; clone size: NA; D gene: NA; CDR3 DNA: TGTGTCAGCAGCCCCCTGGTGAAGCGTAACGAGCAGTACTTC; CDR3 protein: CVSSPLVKRNEQYF
J gene: TRBJ2-7; V gene: TRBV9; CDR3 length: 14; clone size: NA; D gene: TRBD2; CDR3 DNA: TGTGCCAGCAGCTCCAGCGGGAGTTCGTACGAGCAGTACTTC; CDR3 protein: CASSSSGSSYEQYF
J gene: TRBJ2-1; V gene: TRBV7-3; CDR3 length: 16; clone size: once; D gene: NA; CDR3 DNA: TGTGCCAGCAGCTTAAGTCCTAGCTTCGGTGACAATGAGCAGTTCTTC; CDR3 protein: CASSLSPSFGDNEQFF
J gene: TRBJ2-1; V gene: TRBV9; CDR3 length: 15; clone size: NA; D gene: TRBD1; CDR3 DNA: TGTGCCAGCAGCGTCGGGACAGGTCGTAGAAATGAGCAGTTCTTC; CDR3 protein: CASSVGTGRRNEQFF
J gene: TRBJ1-1; V gene: TRBV18; CDR3 length: 15; clone size: few; D gene: NA; CDR3 DNA: TGTGCCAGCTCACCATTTGACAGCATGAACACTGAAGCTTTCTTT; CDR3 protein: CASSPFDSMNTEAFF
J gene: TRBJ2-1; V gene: TRBV4-1; CDR3 length: 15; clone size: NA; D gene: TRBD2; CDR3 DNA: TGCGCCAGCAACTGGCGGAGCGGGAGGGGGGATGAGCAGTTCTTC; CDR3 protein: CASNWRSGRGDEQFF
J gene: TRBJ2-3; V gene: TRBV7-9; CDR3 length: 15; clone size: NA; D gene: NA; CDR3 DNA: TGTGCCAGCAGCAATGTGGGGAGTAGGTCAGATACGCAGTATTTT; CDR3 protein: CASSNVGSRSDTQYF
J gene: TRBJ2-1; V gene: TRBV9; CDR3 length: 16; clone size: NA; D gene: TRBD2; CDR3 DNA: TGTGCCAGCAGCGTAGAGGTCGGGAGGCCTTACAATGAGCAGTTCTTC; CDR3 protein: CASSVEVGRPYNEQFF
J gene: TRBJ2-1; V gene: TRBV7-9; CDR3 length: 14; clone size: NA; D gene: TRBD2; CDR3 DNA: TGTGCCGTCCGGACTAGCGGGACTTACAATGAGCAGTTCTTC; CDR3 protein: CAVRTSGTYNEQFF
J gene: TRBJ2-7; V gene: TRBV30; CDR3 length: 11; clone size: NA; D gene: TRBD2; CDR3 DNA: TGTGCCTGGAGTGTCGGTCCAGCGGGAGTTTTC; CDR3 protein: CAWSVGPAGVF
J gene: TRBJ1-2; V gene: TRBV18; CDR3 length: 12; clone size: NA; D gene: TRBD1; CDR3 DNA: TGTGCCAGCTCCGGGACAGCTTATGGCTACACCTTC; CDR3 protein: CASSGTAYGYTF
J gene: TRBJ1-2; V gene: TRBV28; CDR3 length: 12; clone size: NA; D gene: NA; CDR3 DNA: TGTGCCGGAGGAACGGCGCGTAGGGGCTACACCTTC; CDR3 protein: CAGGTARRGYTF
J gene: TRBJ2-7; V gene: TRBV27; CDR3 length: 14; clone size: NA; D gene: NA; CDR3 DNA: TGTGCCAGCAGTCCTAGTCCGCCCGGGGACGAGCAGTACTTC; CDR3 protein: CASSPSPPGDEQYF